This passage covers 18 T cell receptor beta chains from one sample sequenced in a study of Graves' ophthalmopathy and Graves' hyperthyroidism (dated by TCRdb to the late 2010s). The data were produced on an Illumina HiSeq 2000. TCR beta CDR3 regions were amplified from RNA transcripts for repertoire sequencing. HTBI primers and the Qiagen OneStep RT-PCR kit were used in a first-round RT-PCR, which was followed by a second-round multiplex PCR, size selection and purification. TCRdb reprocessing: public reads trimmed at Q25 with fastp, clones called with MiXCR, in-frame beta chains kept. Rows are unified per CDR3 protein, each entry keeping the most common DNA and genes. The sample table holds 500,000 to 800,000 distinct CDR3 sequences, of which roughly 41% were seen once. The ten largest make up 3% to 3.5% of the sample. What was sequenced was peripheral blood. The receptor set was obtained from an adult man with Graves' ophthalmopathy.

The chain employs TRBV2 and TRBJ1-1; 10 positions match TRBD1. Trimming took 6 bases from V and 1 from J; bases not matched to a gene: 8. From germline, CDR1 is SNHLY and CDR2 FYNNEI. The CDR3 loop spans 16 amino acids. CDR3 nucleotides: TGTGCCAGCAGGGGTCTGGGACAGGGGACGAACACTGAAGCTTTCTTT. Protein product: CASRGLGQGTNTEAFF.

This clonotype was observed at least ten times. CDR3: CASSQAPPGYGYTF. Written as DNA, the CDR3 is TGTGCCAGCAGCCAAGCACCCCCGGGCTATGGCTACACCTTC. The rearrangement joins TRBV3-1 to TRBJ1-2; D is ambiguous. Per the germline V gene, CDR1 is LGHDT and CDR2 is YNNKEL (reference sequence). The CDR3 extends over 14 amino acids. Trimming shortened V by 1 base and J by 4 bases, and 10 bases separated the two germline ends.

Notes on this clonotype: This clone may be a read error of a much larger clone one base away. The chain recombines TRBV6-6 with TRBJ2-7, with D perhaps matching TRBD1 (6 bases). This CDR3 comprises 12 residues. In germline, CDR1 is MNHNY, CDR2 SVGAGI (reference sequence). CDR3 in DNA: TGTGCCAGCAGCCGTGGACAGTACGGGCAGTACTTC. This sequence encodes CASSRGQYGQYF.

This sequence joins TRBV7-2 and TRBJ2-6; 7 nucleotides line up with TRBD1. The CDR3 covers 17 residues. The J segment lost 3 bases and the V segment lost 5 bases, leaving 10 bases of the junction unmatched. The germline V gene has CDR1 SGHTA and CDR2 FQGNSA. CDR3 DNA sequence: TGTGCCAGCAGCCAAGCGCCGACAGGGAGTGGGGCCAACGTCCTGACTTTC. It specifies CASSQAPTGSGANVLTF.

This clonotype was detected ten times or more. The V call is TRBV29-1, the J call TRBJ1-2; TRBD1 is a possible D gene (5 bases). The germline V gene has CDR1 SQVTM and CDR2 ANQGSEA. The CDR3 is 12 residues long. Trimming shortened V by 7 bases and J by 8 bases, and 17 bases separated the two germline ends. The CDR3 coding sequence is TGCAGCGCCGAGGGGTCCCAGCTGGGCTACACCTTC. Its translation: CSAEGSQLGYTF.

This clonotype was observed many times. The rearrangement links TRBV9 to TRBJ1-1; D may be TRBD1 (6 bases). There are 15 residues in the CDR3. V was pared by 1 base and J by 6 bases, with 16 bases between. Germline-derived CDR1 and CDR2 are SGDLS and YYNGEE. The CDR3 sequence is CASSVSGGLGAEAFF. In DNA, the CDR3 is TGTGCCAGCAGCGTAAGTGGGGGGCTGGGTGCTGAAGCTTTCTTT.

The chain has TRBV10-3 and TRBJ1-2; D call uncertain. The germline V and J ends were trimmed by 4 bases and 0 bases, with 9 bases remaining between them. The CDR3 has 14 residues. The germline V gene has CDR1 ENHRY and CDR2 SYGVKD. This CDR3 reads CAISVRDSNYGYTF. The CDR3 nucleotides are TGTGCCATCAGTGTACGGGATTCTAACTATGGCTACACCTTC.

This clonotype was detected ten times or more. An end of the junction does not agree with germline; a read error may underlie this. The chain uses TRBV11-1 and TRBJ2-5, with TRBD2 identical over 7 bases. The CDR3 sequence is 13 residues long. CDR1 and CDR2 (germline): SGHAT, FQDESV (reference sequence). CDR3 amino acids: CASSLRSSGRMNF. The CDR3 bases are TGTGCCAGCAGCTTACGGTCTAGCGGACGGATGAACTTC.

This clonotype was recorded a few times. V and J are TRBV29-1 and TRBJ2-3, with 8 positions matching TRBD2. The CDR3 is 14 residues long. Germline V lookup: CDR1 SQVTM, CDR2 ANQGSEA. V trimming: 3 bases; J trimming: 2 bases; junction bases outside the gene matches: 4. This CDR3 is CSVEGLVATDTQYF. CDR3 bases: TGCAGCGTTGAGGGACTAGTCGCCACAGATACGCAGTATTTT.

The rearrangement links TRBV10-3 to TRBJ2-5, with D tentatively TRBD2 (6 bases). The CDR3 totals 15 residues. V was shortened by 10 bases and J by 5 bases, with 23 bases between the two germline ends. Germline V gene data show CDR1 as ENHRY and CDR2 as SYGVKD. CDR3 bases: TGTGCCAGCAGCCAAGGCCCGGGGGTACGGGAGACCCAGTACTTC. Protein product: CASSQGPGVRETQYF.

This clonotype was observed at least ten times. V usage is TRBV2 and J usage is TRBJ2-7; D remains unclear. Germline assignment: CDR1 SNHLY and CDR2 FYNNEI. V lost 8 bases to trimming and J lost 3 bases, with 11 bases between them. The CDR3 is 12 residues long. This CDR3 reads CASGLLNYEQYF. Here the CDR3 DNA reads TGTGCCAGCGGTCTACTAAACTACGAGCAGTACTTC.

This clonotype was seen repeatedly, ten times or more. J is TRBJ2-6 and V is TRBV6-6; the match to TRBD1 covers 9 bases. CDR3 length: 17 residues. Germline V gene sequence: CDR1 MNHNY, CDR2 SVGAGI (reference sequence). The V gene end was trimmed by 5 bases and the J gene end by 2 bases; junction bases not matched to a gene: 7. CDR3 sequence: CASSQQGAQAGANVLTF. CDR3 nucleotides: TGTGCCAGCAGTCAACAGGGGGCGCAGGCTGGGGCCAACGTCCTGACTTTC.

The chain recombines TRBV10-3 with TRBJ2-2; D remains unclear. The CDR3 sequence is 13 residues long. CDR1 and CDR2 from the germline V gene are ENHRY and SYGVKD. V lost 2 bases and J lost 10, with 11 bases in between. CDR3 region: CAISEPTPEELFF. The DNA for the CDR3 is TGTGCCATCAGTGAGCCGACCCCGGAGGAGCTGTTTTTT.

This clonotype has at least ten counts. The CDR3 nucleotides read TGTGCCAGCAGCCCACAGGGGACTAAAGCTTTCTTT. As protein: CASSPQGTKAFF. The J gene is TRBJ1-1, the V gene TRBV12-3 or TRBV12-4; 7 nucleotides align to TRBD1. The CDR3 is 12 residues long. Trimming at V came to 6 bases and at J to 9 bases, leaving 7 bases not matched to a gene.

The chain employs TRBV7-2 and TRBJ2-7; possibly TRBD2 for D (5 bases). This CDR3 comprises 13 residues. Between the trimmed V and J ends, which lost 5 bases and 6 bases, there was a span of 14 bases. CDR1 and CDR2 (germline): SGHTA, FQGNSA. Here the CDR3 DNA reads TGTGCCAGCAGCCAACCAAACGGGGTCGAGCAGTACTTC. It is translated as CASSQPNGVEQYF.

This clonotype was counted ten times or more. The rearrangement joins TRBV7-9 to TRBJ2-5, with D possibly being TRBD2 (5 bases). Germline V CDR1 and CDR2: SEHNR, FQNEAQ (reference sequence). There are 13 residues in the CDR3. The ends were cut back, 3 bases at V and 4 bases at J, with 9 bases in the middle. The CDR3 DNA follows: TGTGCCAGCAGCTTCAAGAGCGGAGAGACCCAGTACTTC. Protein product: CASSFKSGETQYF. Using reference TRBV7-9 and TRBJ2-5 for the parts outside the CDR3, the full variable domain is DTGVSQNPRHKITKRGQNVTFRCDPISEHNRLYWYRQTLGQGPEFLTYFQNEAQLEKSRLLSDRFSAERPKGSFSTLEIQRTEQGDSAMYLCASSFKSGETQYFGPGTRLLVL.

The sample holds many counts of this clonotype. J is TRBJ1-5 and V is TRBV7-9, with 7 bases that match TRBD1. The CDR3 sequence is 16 residues long. J gave up 1 base and V 4 bases, and 7 bases lay outside the gene matches. The germline CDR1 and CDR2 sequences are SEHNR and FQNEAQ (reference sequence). The CDR3 here is CASSSTGSGSNQPQHF. For the CDR3, the DNA is TGTGCCAGCAGCTCGACAGGGTCTGGGAGCAATCAGCCCCAGCATTTT.

The CDR3 sequence is CASSLGQRGQETQYF. CDR3 sequence (DNA): TGTGCCAGCAGCTTAGGGCAGCGGGGTCAAGAGACCCAGTACTTC. This rearrangement joins TRBV7-6 to TRBJ2-5; 7 bases match TRBD2. The V segment lost 1 base and the J segment 2 bases; nucleotides outside the gene matches: 4. The CDR3 contains 15 residues. CDR1 is SGHVS, CDR2 FNYEAQ, per germline.